The 11 T cell receptor beta chains reported below all come from one sample, sequenced in a study of blood T cell repertoires in COVID-19. Here immunoSEQ multiplex PCR was the method, and the copy in TCRdb shows in-frame clones only, minus some. The sample lists approximately 60,000 clones, under 90% occurring once. Sequencing used peripheral blood. The receptors derive from a man aged 50-60 years with active COVID-19.

The chain employs TRBV19 and TRBJ1-1, with TRBD1 as a possible D gene (5 bases). In germline, CDR1 is LNHDA, CDR2 SQIVND (reference sequence). CDR3 length: 13 amino acids. Trimming shortened V by 6 bases and J by 3 bases, and 11 bases separated the two germline ends. The DNA of the CDR3 is TGTGCCAGTAGCAGAGACAGAGACACTGAAGCTTTCTTT. It yields the protein CASSRDRDTEAFF.

This chain uses TRBV18 with TRBJ2-7; TRBD2 matches 9 bases. Trimming cost V 1 base and J 2 bases; bases outside gene matches: 3. CDR1 is KGHSH, CDR2 LQKENI, per germline. This CDR3 has 15 amino acids. The CDR3 loop is CASSPLAGAAYEQYF. For the CDR3, the DNA is TGTGCCAGCTCACCACTAGCGGGGGCCGCCTACGAGCAGTACTTC.

The chain couples TRBV12-3 or TRBV12-4 to TRBJ1-2, with 10 bases matching TRBD1. This CDR3 has 13 amino acids. The ends lost 6 bases at V and 8 bases at J; junction bases unmatched: 6. The CDR3, as DNA: TGTGCCAGCAGCCGACAGGGGGCTTACGGCTACACCTTC. As protein: CASSRQGAYGYTF.

This clone was recorded only once. The chain carries TRBV4-2 and TRBJ2-2, with 13 bases that match TRBD2. This CDR3 region has 17 residues. The ends lost 4 bases at V and 3 bases at J; junction bases unmatched: 5. Germline values: CDR1 LGHNA, CDR2 YNFKEQ. The CDR3 sequence: CASSPTSGGLHTGELFF. The CDR3 coding sequence is TGTGCCAGCAGCCCGACTAGCGGGGGGCTCCACACCGGGGAGCTGTTTTTT.

The chain employs TRBV7-8 and TRBJ1-5; 7 bases agree with TRBD1. CDR1 and CDR2 (germline): SGHVS, FQNEAQ. Trimming took 5 bases from V and 0 from J; bases not matched to a gene: 13. The CDR3 is made up of 18 amino acids. The CDR3 here is CASSRPKRQGYSNQPQHF. Written as DNA, the CDR3 is TGTGCCAGCAGCCGACCTAAACGACAGGGCTATAGCAATCAGCCCCAGCATTTT.

CDR3 sequence reads: CASSLTRLAGVPGELFF. In DNA, the CDR3 is TGTGCCAGCAGCTTGACTCGACTAGCGGGAGTACCCGGGGAGCTGTTTTTT. The V and J genes are TRBV5-4 and TRBJ2-2, with 12 bases that match TRBD2. CDR1 is SGHNT and CDR2 is YYREEE in the germline V gene (reference sequence). The trim removed 1 base at V and 6 bases at J, leaving 7 bases unmatched. This CDR3 region has 17 residues.

This clone turned up a few times. The chain combines TRBV4-1 with TRBJ2-2, with TRBD2 as a possible D gene (7 bases). Germline values: CDR1 MGHRA, CDR2 YSYEKL. The CDR3 is 13 residues long. Trimming removed 4 bases from V and 10 bases from J, with 13 bases in between. The chain's CDR3 is CASSRRGAEELFF. CDR3 bases: TGCGCCAGCAGCCGACGGGGGGCAGAGGAGCTGTTTTTT.

The chain combines TRBV3-1 (or the pseudogene TRBV3-2) with TRBJ2-3, with D possibly matching TRBD1 (5 bases). The CDR3 is made up of 12 amino acids. In germline, CDR1 is LGHDT, CDR2 YNNKEL (reference sequence). V lost 4 bases, J lost 10 bases, and 12 bases lay in between. The CDR3 DNA follows: TGTGCCAGCAGCCCTAGACAGACAGCGCAGTATTTT. Amino acid sequence: CASSPRQTAQYF.

On this clone: Because the CDR3's place on the DNA is in doubt, the DNA is left out and the CDR3 is given as listed by TCRdb. V usage is TRBV5-1 and J usage is TRBJ2-7; TRBD1 was called by the table and not checked on the DNA. The CDR3 adds up to 22 amino acids, both ends counted. Germline CDR1 SGHRS, CDR2 YFSETQ. The CDR3 here is CASSRTGALRAVLRAGHREQYF.

This sequence joins TRBV3-1 (or the pseudogene TRBV3-2) and TRBJ1-2; unclear D gene. This CDR3 has 13 residues. Germline values: CDR1 LGHDT, CDR2 YNNKEL (reference sequence). Trimming removed 4 bases at V and 4 bases at J, with 10 bases between. The CDR3 here is CASSRVLSYGYTF. DNA for the CDR3: TGTGCCAGCAGCCGAGTGCTTAGCTATGGCTACACCTTC.

The chain is built from TRBV7-8 and TRBJ2-3; a weak D match, TRBD1 (6 bases). Trimming cost V 8 bases and J 1 base, with 16 bases left between them. Germline CDR1 is SGHVS and CDR2 is FQNEAQ. This CDR3 has 15 residues. The CDR3 sequence: CASVQGPSRTDTQYF. DNA of the CDR3: TGTGCCAGCGTCCAGGGGCCGTCACGCACAGATACGCAGTATTTT.